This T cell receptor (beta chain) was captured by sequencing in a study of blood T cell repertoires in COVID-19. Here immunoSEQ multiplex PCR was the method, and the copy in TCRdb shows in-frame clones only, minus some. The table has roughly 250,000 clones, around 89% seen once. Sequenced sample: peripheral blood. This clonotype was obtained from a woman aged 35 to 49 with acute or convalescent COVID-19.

The chain's CDR3 is CATSPEEMGYGYTF. The CDR3 DNA follows: TGTGCCACCAGCCCAGAGGAGATGGGCTATGGCTACACCTTC. This chain links TRBV15 with TRBJ1-2; D not resolved. Per germline, CDR1 LNHNV and CDR2 YYDKDF (reference sequence). Trimming pared 5 bases from V and 4 bases from J, leaving 14 bases between. This CDR3 region has 14 residues.